This paragraph reports one T cell receptor beta chain. Donors in Cohort 3 who had recovered were those with two negative PCRs, healthcare professional clearance, or resolution of their symptoms. V was pared by 6 bases and J by 0 bases, with 12 bases between. This CDR3 is 15 amino acids long. The germline gives CDR1 MNHEY, CDR2 SVGAGI. Authors' data handling: The authors estimated nucleated cell counts from reference gene primer amplification. Profiled with immunoSEQ multiplex PCR; TCRdb holds only in-frame clones, not every one. V, J and clone size reflect that table, while D and trimming were determined from the DNA. This sample has about 180,000 clones, with approximately 88% found just once. The sample originates from a study of blood T cell repertoires in COVID-19. About the research overall: Sources were T cells, B-cell-depleted T cells, or PBMCs; the material itself was cDNA or gDNA.

The receptor's source is a woman aged 18-30 years who had recovered from COVID-19. Specimen: PBMCs or T cells enriched from blood (not recorded which). This chain uses TRBV6-5 with TRBJ2-1; possibly TRBD1 for D (6 bases). The CDR3 sequence is CASRNRDPSYNEQFF. The CDR3 nucleotides read TGTGCCAGCAGGAACAGGGATCCCTCCTACAATGAGCAGTTCTTC.